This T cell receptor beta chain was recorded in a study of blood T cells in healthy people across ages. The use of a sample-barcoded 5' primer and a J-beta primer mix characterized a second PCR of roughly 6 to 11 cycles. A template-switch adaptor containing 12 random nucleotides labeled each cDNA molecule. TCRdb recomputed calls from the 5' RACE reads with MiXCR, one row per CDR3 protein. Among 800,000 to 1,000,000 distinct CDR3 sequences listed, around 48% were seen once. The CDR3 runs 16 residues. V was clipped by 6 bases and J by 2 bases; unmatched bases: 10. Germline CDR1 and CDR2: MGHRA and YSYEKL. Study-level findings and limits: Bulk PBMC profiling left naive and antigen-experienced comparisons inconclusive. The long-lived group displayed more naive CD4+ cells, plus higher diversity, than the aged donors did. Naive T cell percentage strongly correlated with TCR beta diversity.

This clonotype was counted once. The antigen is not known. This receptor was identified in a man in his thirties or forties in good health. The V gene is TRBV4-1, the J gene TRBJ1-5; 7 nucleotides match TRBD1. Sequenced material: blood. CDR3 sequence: CASRGQFGVGNQPQHF. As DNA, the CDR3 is TGCGCCAGCAGGGGACAGTTCGGGGTCGGCAATCAGCCCCAGCATTTT.